These T cell receptor beta chains were read from a single sample in a study of blood T cell repertoires in COVID-19. TCRdb's table, derived via immunoSEQ multiplex PCR, lists solely in-frame clones and lacks some. The table has tens of thousands of clones, 80% to 90% seen once. The sequencing input was peripheral blood. These receptors originate from a woman aged 80 or older with acute or convalescent COVID-19. Both conserved end residues are part of each CDR3. The D gene is left open where the match is weak. Clone sizes are given selectively: once, few, many, or a class where the clone is expanded.

v_call,j_call,clone_size,d_call,cdr3_nt,cdr3_aa
TRBV7-2,TRBJ1-4,-,TRBD1,TGTGCCAGCAGCTACACGACAGGGGGCCGCGAAAAACTGTTTTTT,CASSYTTGGREKLFF
TRBV5-4,TRBJ2-1,once,-,TGTGCCAGCAGCTTGGGGGGGCCTCCGAATGAGCAGTTCTTC,CASSLGGPPNEQFF
TRBV7-9,TRBJ2-3,-,-,TGTGCCAGCAGCTCACCCCTCCCACCCAAGCAAAGCACAGATACGCAGTATTTT,CASSSPLPPKQSTDTQYF
TRBV6-5,TRBJ1-2,-,-,TGTGCCAGCAGCTCCGGACAGTCTGGCTACACCTTC,CASSSGQSGYTF
TRBV28,TRBJ1-5,-,-,TGTGCCACCACACCGGGGGGGGGCAATCAGCCCCAGCATTTT,CATTPGGGNQPQHF
TRBV5-1,TRBJ2-7,-,-,TGCGCCAGCAGCTTGACAGGGTCCCCCTACGAGCAGTACTTC,CASSLTGSPYEQYF
TRBV11-3,TRBJ2-1,-,-,TGTGCCAGCAGCTTATCGGGAAATGAGCAGTTCTTC,CASSLSGNEQFF
TRBV3-1/TRBV3-2,TRBJ1-4,few,-,TGTGCCAGCAGCCAAGATCGTGGAGGGACGGGTAATGAAAAACTGTTTTTT,CASSQDRGGTGNEKLFF
TRBV7-9,TRBJ2-3,-,-,TGTGCCAGCAGCTTAGCGCGGCGGGATACGCAGTATTTT,CASSLARRDTQYF
TRBV30,TRBJ1-2,-,TRBD1,TGTGCCTGGAGTGCAGGACAGGGCCCCACCGGGGGATATGGCTACACCTTC,CAWSAGQGPTGGYGYTF
TRBV5-4,TRBJ2-7,-,-,TGTGCCAGCAGCGGTGGCCGGGAATACGAGCAGTACTTC,CASSGGREYEQYF
TRBV21-1,TRBJ1-6,-,-,TGTGCCAGCAGCATTTCTCTCGGAGGAAATTCACCCCTCCACTTT,CASSISLGGNSPLHF
TRBV5-1,TRBJ2-1,-,TRBD2,TGCGCCAGCAGCTTGGTTAGACTAGCGGGATATTACAATGAGCAGTTCTTC,CASSLVRLAGYYNEQFF
TRBV18,TRBJ2-4,-,TRBD1,TGTGCCAGCTCACCACAAATGAGGGGGCCGGGAAGGGCCAAAAACATTCAGTACTTC,CASSPQMRGPGRAKNIQYF
TRBV18,TRBJ2-3,-,TRBD2,TGTGCCAGCTCACCCCTCCCCCTAGCGGGAGCAGTCACAGATACGCAGTATTTT,CASSPLPLAGAVTDTQYF
TRBV5-4,TRBJ2-2,-,TRBD1,TGTGCCAGCAGCTTACAGGGGCTAGACACCGGGGAGCTGTTTTTT,CASSLQGLDTGELFF
TRBV19,TRBJ1-5,-,TRBD1,TGTGCCAGTAGTATTGACAGGGTCCAGCCCCAGCATTTT,CASSIDRVQPQHF
TRBV14,TRBJ2-7,-,-,TGTGCCAGCAGCCAAGGGCAGGTCAGCACCTACGAGCAGTACTTC,CASSQGQVSTYEQYF
TRBV30,TRBJ1-4,-,TRBD1,TGTGCCTGGTCTAACATCAGGGGGCTGAGTGAAAAACTGTTTTTT,CAWSNIRGLSEKLFF
TRBV6-5,TRBJ2-7,-,TRBD1,TGTGCCAGCTCGGGACAGAGGGAATCCTACGAGCAGTACTTC,CASSGQRESYEQYF
TRBV30,TRBJ1-2,-,-,TGTGCCTGGAGTGGGGGGCAATTTGACTATGGCTACACCTTC,CAWSGGQFDYGYTF
TRBV24-1,TRBJ1-2,-,-,TGTGCCACCAGTGGGGCAGGCCTGTATGGCTACACCTTC,CATSGAGLYGYTF
TRBV7-9,TRBJ1-5,medium-sized,TRBD1,TGTGCCAGCAGCCCCACCGGGACAGCTTTGTCGCCCCAGCATTTT,CASSPTGTALSPQHF
TRBV5-1,TRBJ2-7,-,TRBD1,TGCGCCAGCAGCGTGCGACAGGGGTTTGATAGACCCTACGAGCAGTACTTC,CASSVRQGFDRPYEQYF
TRBV24-1,TRBJ1-5,-,TRBD1,TGTGCCACCAGTGAAGCCGGGACAGGGTCAGATAGCAATCAGCCCCAGCATTTT,CATSEAGTGSDSNQPQHF
TRBV12-5,TRBJ2-6,-,TRBD1,TGTGCTAGTTCCCGGGACAGCTTCTCTGGGGCCAACGTCCTGACTTTC,CASSRDSFSGANVLTF
TRBV7-2,TRBJ2-5,-,TRBD2,TGTGCCAGCAGCCCTCAGGGCGGGGGGAGAGAGACCCAGTACTTC,CASSPQGGGRETQYF
TRBV6-5,TRBJ2-7,-,-,TGTGCCAGCAGTAACGAGGGATACGAGCAGTACTTC,CASSNEGYEQYF
TRBV28,TRBJ2-1,few,TRBD2,TGTGCCAGCAGCCGGGGGGGCCAGGGGACCTACAATGAGCAGTTCTTC,CASSRGGQGTYNEQFF
TRBV4-1,TRBJ2-1,few,-,TGCGCCAGCAGCCAAGTCGTGGCATACAATGAGCAGTTCTTC,CASSQVVAYNEQFF
TRBV28,TRBJ2-7,-,TRBD1,TGTGCCAGCAGTCCCACCGGGACAGGGGGCACCTACGAGCAGTACTTC,CASSPTGTGGTYEQYF
TRBV29-1,TRBJ2-2,-,TRBD1,TGCAGCGTCCCGGGACAGGGATGGACCGGGGAGCTGTTTTTT,CSVPGQGWTGELFF
TRBV3-1/TRBV3-2,TRBJ2-3,-,-,TGTGCCAGCAGCCAAGATCCACAGGCTACGCAGTATTTT,CASSQDPQATQYF
TRBV7-9,TRBJ2-5,-,TRBD2,TGTGCCAGCAGCTTAAGACTAGCGGGGGGGACAGAAGAGACCCAGTACTTC,CASSLRLAGGTEETQYF
TRBV15,TRBJ2-1,-,-,TGTGCCACCAGCTCCCTGGGGGGGGCCGTTTACAATGAGCAGTTCTTC,CATSSLGGAVYNEQFF
TRBV30,TRBJ1-1,-,-,TGTGCCTGGATTCATTCCTCCTGGGAGGGAACTGAAGCTTTCTTT,CAWIHSSWEGTEAFF
TRBV5-4,TRBJ2-7,-,-,TGTGCCAGCAGCTTGGATACAGGGCCCTACGAGCAGTACTTC,CASSLDTGPYEQYF
TRBV5-1,TRBJ1-4,-,-,TGCGCCAGCAGCTCGGGACTTGGAGGGCGGAATGAAAAACTGTTTTTT,CASSSGLGGRNEKLFF
TRBV7-7,TRBJ2-5,-,-,TGTGCTAGCAGCTTACAGGGTGGAAGTCAAGAGACCCAGTACTTC,CASSLQGGSQETQYF
TRBV10-3,TRBJ2-1,-,TRBD2,TGTGCCAGCTCTAGCGGGGGGGCAAATGAGCAGTTCTTC,CASSSGGANEQFF
TRBV4-1,TRBJ2-5,-,TRBD1,TGCGCCAGCAGCCAAGATCTAAACAGGGGGTTCGTAGGAGAGACCCAGTACTTC,CASSQDLNRGFVGETQYF
TRBV5-6,TRBJ1-3,-,TRBD1,TGTGCCAGCAGCTTGTTGATGGCAGGGGGAGGAAACACCATATATTTT,CASSLLMAGGGNTIYF
TRBV6-5,TRBJ1-3,-,TRBD1,TGTGCCAGCAGTAGGACAGGAGCAACTGGAAACACCATATATTTT,CASSRTGATGNTIYF